This is a list of T cell receptor beta chains from one sample in a study of cytotoxic CD8 clonotypes in ibrutinib-treated CLL. Method: immunoSEQ multiplex PCR; TCRdb's copy keeps in-frame clones and lacks some. The table has about 310,000 clones, 70% to 80% seen once. Sample: PBMCs, taken before ibrutinib treatment. These receptors all come from a human donor with chronic lymphocytic leukemia. CDR3s include the opening cysteine and the closing phenylalanine or tryptophan. A D gene is named only where the DNA matches it firmly. Clone size is given for some rows only: seen once, a few or many times, or a class if the clone is expanded.

size: -; length: 11; D: -; V: TRBV7-9; J: TRBJ2-1; CDR3: CASTLLNEQFF; DNA: TGTGCCAGTACCTTACTGAATGAGCAGTTCTTC
size: -; length: 15; D: -; V: TRBV6-6; J: TRBJ1-5; CDR3: CASSLSTVSNQPQHF; DNA: TGTGCCAGCAGTTTGTCGACAGTCAGCAATCAGCCCCAGCATTTT
size: -; length: 13; D: -; V: TRBV29-1; J: TRBJ2-2; CDR3: CSVARGRAGELFF; DNA: TGCAGCGTGGCAAGGGGACGGGCCGGGGAGCTGTTTTTT
size: -; length: 17; D: TRBD2; V: TRBV4-3; J: TRBJ2-5; CDR3: CASSQVPGLAGGETQYF; DNA: TGCGCCAGCAGCCAAGTTCCCGGACTAGCGGGAGGGGAGACCCAGTACTTC
size: -; length: 14; D: -; V: TRBV5-5; J: TRBJ2-7; CDR3: CASSLFDPSYEQYF; DNA: TGTGCCAGCAGCTTGTTTGACCCGTCCTACGAGCAGTACTTC
size: few; length: 14; D: -; V: TRBV27; J: TRBJ1-2; CDR3: CASSHSGAGYGYTF; DNA: TGTGCCAGCAGCCATTCGGGGGCTGGCTATGGCTACACCTTC
size: -; length: 16; D: TRBD1; V: TRBV7-2; J: TRBJ2-4; CDR3: CASSLSLGGAKNIQYF; DNA: TGTGCCAGCAGCCTAAGCTTAGGGGGCGCCAAAAACATTCAGTACTTC
size: -; length: 16; D: TRBD1; V: TRBV7-9; J: TRBJ2-4; CDR3: CASSKTDRAAKNIQYF; DNA: TGTGCCAGCAGCAAAACGGACAGGGCGGCCAAAAACATTCAGTACTTC
size: -; length: 11; D: -; V: TRBV29-1; J: TRBJ2-5; CDR3: CSVEEGETQYF; DNA: TGCAGCGTTGAAGAAGGGGAGACCCAGTACTTC
size: -; length: 14; D: -; V: TRBV29-1; J: TRBJ2-1; CDR3: CSVDKGGSYNEQFF; DNA: TGCAGCGTTGATAAGGGGGGCTCCTACAATGAGCAGTTCTTC
size: -; length: 17; D: TRBD1; V: TRBV18; J: TRBJ1-5; CDR3: CASSRFKQGASNQPQHF; DNA: TGTGCCAGCTCAAGATTTAAACAGGGGGCAAGCAATCAGCCCCAGCATTTT
size: -; length: 13; D: -; V: TRBV5-6; J: TRBJ2-7; CDR3: CASSLISAYEQYF; DNA: TGTGCCAGCAGCTTGATTTCGGCCTACGAGCAGTACTTC
size: -; length: 12; D: -; V: TRBV7-2; J: TRBJ2-2; CDR3: CASSLNFGELFF; DNA: TGTGCCAGCAGCTTGAATTTCGGGGAGCTGTTTTTT
size: -; length: 12; D: TRBD2; V: TRBV30; J: TRBJ2-3; CDR3: CARSAGVDTQYF; DNA: TGTGCCCGGTCAGCGGGAGTGGATACGCAGTATTTT
size: -; length: 15; D: TRBD2; V: TRBV29-1; J: TRBJ2-3; CDR3: CSVALAGGLTDTQYF; DNA: TGCAGCGTTGCGCTAGCGGGAGGGTTGACAGATACGCAGTATTTT
size: -; length: 14; D: -; V: TRBV15; J: TRBJ2-7; CDR3: CATSRGVVIYEQYF; DNA: TGTGCCACCAGCAGGGGGGTTGTTATCTACGAGCAGTACTTC
size: -; length: 14; D: -; V: TRBV4-3; J: TRBJ1-1; CDR3: CASSQDGSDTEAFF; DNA: TGCGCCAGCAGCCAAGATGGGTCGGACACTGAAGCTTTCTTT
size: few; length: 18; D: TRBD1; V: TRBV5-1; J: TRBJ2-3; CDR3: CASSLASRPGQGANTQYF; DNA: TGCGCCAGCAGCTTGGCGTCCCGACCGGGACAGGGGGCAAATACGCAGTATTTT
size: -; length: 16; D: TRBD2; V: TRBV5-3; J: TRBJ2-5; CDR3: CARSLSSGSRMETQYF; DNA: TGTGCCAGAAGCTTATCTAGCGGGAGTCGGATGGAGACCCAGTACTTC
size: -; length: 17; D: -; V: TRBV4-3; J: TRBJ2-5; CDR3: CASSQGPVPNRAETQYF; DNA: TGCGCCAGCAGCCAAGGGCCCGTTCCGAACAGGGCTGAGACCCAGTACTTC